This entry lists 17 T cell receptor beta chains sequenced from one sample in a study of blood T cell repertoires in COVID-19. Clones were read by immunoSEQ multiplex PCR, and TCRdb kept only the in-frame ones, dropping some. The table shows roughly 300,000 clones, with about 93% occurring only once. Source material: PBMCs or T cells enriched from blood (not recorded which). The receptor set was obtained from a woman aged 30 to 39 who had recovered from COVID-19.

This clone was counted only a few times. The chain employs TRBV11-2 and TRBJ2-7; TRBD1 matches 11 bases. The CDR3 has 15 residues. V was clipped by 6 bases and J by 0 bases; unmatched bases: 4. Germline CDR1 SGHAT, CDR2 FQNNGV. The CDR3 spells CASRGQGGNSYEQYF. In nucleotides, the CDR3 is TGTGCCAGCAGGGGACAGGGGGGCAACTCCTACGAGCAGTACTTC.

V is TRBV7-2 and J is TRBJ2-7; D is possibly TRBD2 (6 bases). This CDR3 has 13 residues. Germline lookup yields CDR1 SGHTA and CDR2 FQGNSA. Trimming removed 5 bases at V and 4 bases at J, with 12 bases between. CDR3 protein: CASSLTSEYEQYF. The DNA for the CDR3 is TGTGCCAGCAGCCTGACTAGTGAGTACGAGCAGTACTTC.

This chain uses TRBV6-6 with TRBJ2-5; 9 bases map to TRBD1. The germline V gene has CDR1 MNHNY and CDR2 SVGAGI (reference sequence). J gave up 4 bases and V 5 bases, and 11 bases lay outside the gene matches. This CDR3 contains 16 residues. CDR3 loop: CASSPPGQGVGETQYF. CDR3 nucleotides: TGTGCCAGCAGTCCTCCGGGACAGGGCGTCGGAGAGACCCAGTACTTC.

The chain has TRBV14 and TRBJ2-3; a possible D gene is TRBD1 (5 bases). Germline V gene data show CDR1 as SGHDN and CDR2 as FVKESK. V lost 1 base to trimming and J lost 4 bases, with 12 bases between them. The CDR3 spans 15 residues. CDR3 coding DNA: TGTGCCAGCAGCCAAGGGGGAATGACAGCAGATACGCAGTATTTT. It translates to CASSQGGMTADTQYF.

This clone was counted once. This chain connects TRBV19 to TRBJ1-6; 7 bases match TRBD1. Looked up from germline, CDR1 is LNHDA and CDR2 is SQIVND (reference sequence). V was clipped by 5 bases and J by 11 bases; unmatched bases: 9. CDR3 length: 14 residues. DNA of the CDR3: TGTGCCAGTAGTGATCCTAACAGGGGTCCACCCCTCCACTTT. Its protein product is CASSDPNRGPPLHF.

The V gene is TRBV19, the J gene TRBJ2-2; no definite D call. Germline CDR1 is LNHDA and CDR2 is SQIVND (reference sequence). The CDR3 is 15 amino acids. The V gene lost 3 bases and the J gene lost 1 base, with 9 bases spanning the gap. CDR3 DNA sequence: TGTGCCAGTAGTATGAGGAGATTGAACACCGGGGAGCTGTTTTTT. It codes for CASSMRRLNTGELFF.

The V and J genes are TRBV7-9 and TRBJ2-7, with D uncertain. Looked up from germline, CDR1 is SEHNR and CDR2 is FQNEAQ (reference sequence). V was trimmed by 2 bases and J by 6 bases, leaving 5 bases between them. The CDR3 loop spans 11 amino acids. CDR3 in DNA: TGTGCCAGCAGCTTATATAGCGAGCAGTACTTC. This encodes CASSLYSEQYF.

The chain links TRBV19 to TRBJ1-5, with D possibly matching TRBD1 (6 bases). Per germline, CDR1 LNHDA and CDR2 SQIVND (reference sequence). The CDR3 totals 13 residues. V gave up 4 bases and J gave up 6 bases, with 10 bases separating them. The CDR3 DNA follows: TGTGCCAGTAGTACGTCAGGGGTTCAGCCCCAGCATTTT. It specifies CASSTSGVQPQHF.

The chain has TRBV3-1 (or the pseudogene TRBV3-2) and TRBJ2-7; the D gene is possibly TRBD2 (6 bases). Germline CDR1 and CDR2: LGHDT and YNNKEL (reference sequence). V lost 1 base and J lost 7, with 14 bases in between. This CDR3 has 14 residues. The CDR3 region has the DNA TGTGCCAGCAGCCAAGTTGGAGGGCTAGGAGAGCAGTACTTC. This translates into CASSQVGGLGEQYF.

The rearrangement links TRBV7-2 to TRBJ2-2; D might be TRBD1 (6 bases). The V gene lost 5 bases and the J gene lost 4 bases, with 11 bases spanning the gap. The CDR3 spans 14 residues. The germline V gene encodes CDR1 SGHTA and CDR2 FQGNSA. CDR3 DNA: TGTGCCAGCAGCGAGACAGGACCCACCGGGGAGCTGTTTTTT. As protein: CASSETGPTGELFF.

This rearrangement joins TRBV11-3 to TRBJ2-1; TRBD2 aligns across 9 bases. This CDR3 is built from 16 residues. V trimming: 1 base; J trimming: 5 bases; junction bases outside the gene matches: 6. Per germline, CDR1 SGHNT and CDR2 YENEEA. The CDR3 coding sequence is TGTGCCAGCAGCTTAGGGGGCGGGAGGGCAAACAATGAGCAGTTCTTC. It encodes CASSLGGGRANNEQFF.

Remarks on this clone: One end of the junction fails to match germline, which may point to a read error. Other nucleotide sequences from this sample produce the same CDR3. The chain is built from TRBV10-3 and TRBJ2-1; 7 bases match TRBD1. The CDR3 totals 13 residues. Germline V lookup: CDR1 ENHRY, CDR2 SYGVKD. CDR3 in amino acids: CAISGGQDNEQFF. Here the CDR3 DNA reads TGTGCCATCAGTGGCGGACAGGACAATGAACAGTTCTTC.

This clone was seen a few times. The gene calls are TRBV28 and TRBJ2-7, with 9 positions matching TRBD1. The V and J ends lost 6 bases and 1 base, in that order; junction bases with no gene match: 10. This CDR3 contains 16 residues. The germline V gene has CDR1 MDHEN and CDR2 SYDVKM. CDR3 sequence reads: CASSIPGQGLSYEQYF. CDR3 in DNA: TGTGCCAGCAGCATTCCTGGACAGGGGCTTTCCTACGAGCAGTACTTC. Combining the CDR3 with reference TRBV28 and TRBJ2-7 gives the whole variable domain DVKVTQSSRYLVKRTGEKVFLECVQDMDHENMFWYRQDPGLGLRLIYFSYDVKMKEKGDIPEGYSVSREKKERFSLILESASTNQTSMYLCASSIPGQGLSYEQYFGPGTRLTVT.

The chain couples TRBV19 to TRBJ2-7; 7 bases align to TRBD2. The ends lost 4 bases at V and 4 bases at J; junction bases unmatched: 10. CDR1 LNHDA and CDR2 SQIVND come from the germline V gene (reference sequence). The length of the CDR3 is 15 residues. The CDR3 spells CASSTGLAEPYEQYF. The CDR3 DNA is TGTGCCAGTAGTACCGGCCTAGCGGAGCCTTACGAGCAGTACTTC.

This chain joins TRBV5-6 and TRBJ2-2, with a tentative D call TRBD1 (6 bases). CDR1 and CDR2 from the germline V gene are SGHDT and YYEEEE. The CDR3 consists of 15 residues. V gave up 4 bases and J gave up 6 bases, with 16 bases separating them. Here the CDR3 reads CASSRVQGLAGELFF. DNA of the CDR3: TGTGCCAGCAGCCGAGTCCAGGGGCTAGCCGGGGAGCTGTTTTTT.

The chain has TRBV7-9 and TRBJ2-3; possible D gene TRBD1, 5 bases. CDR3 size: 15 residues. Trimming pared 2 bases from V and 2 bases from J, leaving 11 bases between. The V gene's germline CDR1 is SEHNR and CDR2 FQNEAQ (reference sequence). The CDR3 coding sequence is TGTGCCAGCAGCTTACTGCAGGGCTACACAGATACGCAGTATTTT. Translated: CASSLLQGYTDTQYF.

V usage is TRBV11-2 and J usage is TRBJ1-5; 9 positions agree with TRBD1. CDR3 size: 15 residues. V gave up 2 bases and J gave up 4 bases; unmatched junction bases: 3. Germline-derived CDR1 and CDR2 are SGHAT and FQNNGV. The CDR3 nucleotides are TGTGCCAGCAGCTTATGGGGGACAGGGAATCAGCCCCAGCATTTT. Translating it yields CASSLWGTGNQPQHF.